These 30 T cell receptor beta chains originate from one sample sequenced in a study of blood T cell repertoires in COVID-19. Sequenced by immunoSEQ multiplex PCR; TCRdb stores in-frame clones only, minus some. Among a few hundred thousand clones, approximately 92% were seen once, and the ten largest hold less than 20%. Sequencing used PBMCs or T cells enriched from blood (not recorded which). The receptors originated from a woman aged 30 to 39 who had recovered from COVID-19.

The V and J genes are TRBV3-1 (or the pseudogene TRBV3-2) and TRBJ2-3, with D perhaps TRBD2 (6 bases). Germline V gene sequence: CDR1 LGHDT, CDR2 YNNKEL (reference sequence). Trimming left V 1 base short and J 3 bases short, with 8 bases between. The CDR3 is made up of 14 amino acids. The CDR3 DNA reads TGTGCCAGCAGCCAAGTAGCGGCGACAGATACGCAGTATTTT. It is translated as CASSQVAATDTQYF.

This sequence joins TRBV28 and TRBJ1-1; possibly TRBD1 for D (6 bases). Germline CDR1 reads MDHEN; CDR2 reads SYDVKM. The CDR3 spans 15 residues. With 3 bases removed from V and 4 bases from J, the gap between germline ends came to 15 bases. The CDR3 bases are TGTGCCAGCAGTTTGGGGAACAGGGTGAGCACTGAAGCTTTCTTT. Translation gives CASSLGNRVSTEAFF.

The chain has TRBV19 and TRBJ2-3, with 8 bases lining up with TRBD2. V lost 5 bases and J lost 4; bases outside the gene matches: 5. The CDR3 runs to 14 residues. Germline V gene data show CDR1 as LNHDA and CDR2 as SQIVND (reference sequence). This CDR3 is CASSWGLVADTQYF. The CDR3 DNA sequence: TGTGCCAGTAGTTGGGGACTAGTAGCAGATACGCAGTATTTT.

This clone occurred a few times. This chain uses TRBV2 with TRBJ1-2, with D possibly being TRBD1 (6 bases). Germline V gene data show CDR1 as SNHLY and CDR2 as FYNNEI. V dropped 6 bases and J dropped 4 bases, with 15 bases sitting between them. The CDR3 consists of 14 residues. The DNA for the CDR3 is TGTGCCAGCAGAGCCGACAGGTACGGCTATGGCTACACCTTC. Amino acids: CASRADRYGYGYTF. The variable domain in full, completed from reference TRBV2 and TRBJ1-2, reads EPEVTQTPSHQVTQMGQEVILRCVPISNHLYFYWYRQILGQKVEFLVSFYNNEISEKSEIFDDQFSVERPDGSNFTLKIRSTKLEDSAMYFCASRADRYGYGYTFGSGTRLTVV.

The CDR3 DNA is TGTGCCAGCAGCGTAAGGGGGGGAAATAGCAATCAGCCCCAGCATTTT. Its protein is CASSVRGGNSNQPQHF. The chain uses TRBV9 and TRBJ1-5; possibly TRBD1 for D (6 bases). The CDR3 is made up of 16 amino acids. Germline loops: CDR1 SGDLS, CDR2 YYNGEE. Trimming removed 1 base from V and 0 bases from J, with 11 bases in between.

This clone appeared a single time. The rearrangement links TRBV4-2 to TRBJ1-1; 9 bases are shared with TRBD1. V lost 2 bases and J lost 7; bases outside the gene matches: 5. CDR1 is LGHNA and CDR2 is YNFKEQ in the germline V gene. The CDR3 has 14 residues. The CDR3 protein is CASSQYRGPGEAFF. As DNA, the CDR3 is TGTGCCAGCAGCCAATACAGGGGGCCTGGTGAAGCTTTCTTT.

This chain links TRBV18 with TRBJ1-1; tentative D call: TRBD1 (6 bases). Germline V gives CDR1 KGHSH, CDR2 LQKENI. Between the trimmed V and J ends, which lost 5 bases and 3 bases, there was a span of 10 bases. This CDR3 has 13 amino acids. CDR3 loop: CASSRTEDTEAFF. CDR3 coding DNA: TGTGCCAGCTCAAGGACAGAGGACACTGAAGCTTTCTTT.

The J gene is TRBJ2-7, the V gene TRBV20-1; D might be TRBD2 (5 bases). Trimming removed 5 bases at V and 3 bases at J, with 8 bases between. Germline CDR1 is DFQATT and CDR2 is SNEGSKA (reference sequence). The CDR3 spans 11 residues. CDR3 in DNA: TGCAGTGCTCGAGGGAGCTACGAGCAGTACTTC. Encoded protein: CSARGSYEQYF.

The J gene is TRBJ2-5, the V gene TRBV6-4, with 7 bases that match TRBD2. Germline V gene sequence: CDR1 MRHNA, CDR2 SNTAGT. V dropped 2 bases and J dropped 4; count of bases not matched to a gene: 19. This CDR3 contains 19 residues. The CDR3 protein is CASSDPSGTSPRGGETQYF. Here the CDR3 DNA reads TGTGCCAGCAGTGACCCAAGCGGGACCAGCCCCCGCGGTGGAGAGACCCAGTACTTC.

Of note for this clone: Other DNA sequences in the same sample also yield this CDR3. This rearrangement joins TRBV5-1 to TRBJ1-1, with D hard to call. The V end was cut by 0 bases, the J end by 0 bases, with 6 bases between. In germline, CDR1 is SGHRS, CDR2 YFSETQ. The CDR3 totals 14 residues. The CDR3 bases are TGCGCCAGCAGCTTGGACCCAGTGAACACTGAAGCTTTCTTT. Its protein product is CASSLDPVNTEAFF.

The J gene is TRBJ1-2, the V gene TRBV6-5; a possible D gene is TRBD1 (5 bases). V was clipped by 2 bases and J by 3 bases, with 13 bases between them. Germline CDR1 and CDR2: MNHEY and SVGAGI. The CDR3 sequence is 15 residues long. The CDR3 bases are TGTGCCAGCAGTTACGGGGGAGGGGAAGACTATGGCTACACCTTC. Its translation is CASSYGGGEDYGYTF.

The CDR3 region has the DNA TGTGCCACCAGTGATCAGGGTACTATGACTTTCTTT. Translation gives CATSDQGTMTFF. The rearrangement joins TRBV24-1 to TRBJ1-1; D might be TRBD1 (5 bases). Germline CDR1 reads KGHDR; CDR2 reads SFDVKD. Trimming shortened V by 3 bases and J by 12 bases, and 13 bases separated the two germline ends. The CDR3 length is 12 residues.

The chain is built from TRBV9 and TRBJ1-2, with a weak D call TRBD1 (6 bases). V was cut by 3 bases and J by 7 bases, with 22 bases left in between. This CDR3 comprises 16 residues. Germline V gene data show CDR1 as SGDLS and CDR2 as YYNGEE. The CDR3 nucleotides read TGTGCCAGCAGCGCCCTCTCGGGACAAGGGAGGGCTGGCTACACCTTC. Its protein is CASSALSGQGRAGYTF.

The rearrangement uses TRBV24-1 and TRBJ2-1, with 8 bases identical to TRBD2. Unmatched junction bases numbered 2, after V lost 1 base and J lost 7 bases. The CDR3 contains 14 residues. Germline CDR1 is KGHDR and CDR2 is SFDVKD. CDR3 nucleotide sequence: TGTGCCACCAGTGATTTAGGGACTAGGAATGAGCAGTTCTTC. Amino acid sequence: CATSDLGTRNEQFF.

This chain uses TRBV7-2 with TRBJ2-1, with TRBD2 identical over 13 bases. Trimming took 2 bases from V and 10 from J; bases not matched to a gene: 8. The CDR3 runs 16 residues. Germline-derived CDR1 and CDR2 are SGHTA and FQGNSA. The CDR3 is CASSLSGTSGVREQFF. DNA of the CDR3: TGTGCCAGCAGCTTATCCGGGACTAGCGGGGTCAGGGAGCAGTTCTTC.

V is TRBV3-1 (or the pseudogene TRBV3-2) and J is TRBJ2-5; D uncertain. CDR1 is LGHDT, CDR2 YNNKEL, per germline (reference sequence). This CDR3 contains 14 residues. Trimming cost V 3 bases and J 2 bases, with 10 bases left between them. The DNA of the CDR3 is TGTGCCAGCAGCCACAGCGCGGATCAAGAGACCCAGTACTTC. Protein: CASSHSADQETQYF.

V usage is TRBV7-2 and J usage is TRBJ2-1, with D perhaps TRBD2 (6 bases). The CDR3 sequence is 16 residues long. Germline CDR1 SGHTA, CDR2 FQGNSA. Trimming shortened V by 2 bases and J by 0 bases, and 11 bases separated the two germline ends. The CDR3 reads CASSLFAGSSYNEQFF. CDR3 sequence (DNA): TGTGCCAGCAGCTTATTTGCGGGGAGCTCCTACAATGAGCAGTTCTTC.

This clone was seen only once. The chain combines TRBV27 with TRBJ2-1; perhaps TRBD2 as D (6 bases). Per the germline V gene, CDR1 is MNHEY and CDR2 is SMNVEV (reference sequence). CDR3 length: 11 amino acids. V was cut by 7 bases and J by 8 bases, with 9 bases left in between. The CDR3 reads CASTGRHEQFF. The CDR3 DNA sequence: TGTGCCAGCACAGGGAGGCATGAGCAGTTCTTC.

CDR3 amino acids: CASSPTGGAYGELFF. The DNA of the CDR3 is TGTGCCAGTAGCCCAACAGGGGGCGCTTACGGGGAGCTGTTTTTT. The chain carries TRBV19 and TRBJ2-2; 9 nucleotides line up with TRBD1. The CDR3 has 15 amino acids. CDR1 LNHDA and CDR2 SQIVND come from the germline V gene (reference sequence). The trim removed 6 bases at V and 7 bases at J, leaving 9 bases unmatched.

This clone turned up a few times. CDR3 protein: CSVAEGAFEQYF. The CDR3 DNA is TGCAGCGTAGCCGAGGGGGCTTTCGAGCAGTACTTC. J is TRBJ2-7 and V is TRBV29-1; 7 nucleotides match TRBD1. CDR1 is SQVTM, CDR2 ANQGSEA, per germline. The length of the CDR3 is 12 residues. J gave up 6 bases and V 6 bases, and 8 bases lay outside the gene matches.

This chain uses TRBV18 with TRBJ1-1, with D possibly TRBD1 on 5 matching bases. V gave up 2 bases and J gave up 5 bases, with 15 bases separating them. The germline CDR1 and CDR2 sequences are KGHSH and LQKENI. This CDR3 is 15 amino acids long. CDR3 sequence: CASSPLAGQGTEAFF. CDR3 nucleotide sequence: TGTGCCAGCTCACCATTGGCGGGGCAAGGAACTGAAGCTTTCTTT. Full variable domain (rest looked up from reference TRBV18 and TRBJ1-1): NAGVMQNPRHLVRRRGQEARLRCSPMKGHSHVYWYRQLPEEGLKFMVYLQKENIIDESGMPKERFSAEFPKEGPSILRIQQVVRGDSAAYFCASSPLAGQGTEAFFGQGTRLTVV.

The chain is built from TRBV19 and TRBJ2-1, with D perhaps matching TRBD1 (5 bases). V was trimmed by 5 bases and J by 3 bases, leaving 14 bases between them. Germline CDR1 is LNHDA and CDR2 is SQIVND (reference sequence). The CDR3 contains 15 residues. The CDR3 nucleotides are TGTGCCAGTAGTCCGTCCTGGCAGGGCTACAATGAGCAGTTCTTC. Protein sequence: CASSPSWQGYNEQFF.

The chain carries TRBV28 and TRBJ1-5; TRBD1 is a possible D gene (6 bases). Trimming left V 6 bases short and J 1 base short, with 10 bases between. CDR1 and CDR2 from the germline V gene are MDHEN and SYDVKM. This CDR3 contains 14 residues. The CDR3 nucleotides are TGTGCCAGCAGCTCAACAGGGAGCAATCAGCCCCAGCATTTT. Translated, it gives CASSSTGSNQPQHF.

A single count supports this clone. V and J are TRBV28 and TRBJ2-7; TRBD1 agrees at 11 bases. Germline assignment: CDR1 MDHEN and CDR2 SYDVKM. The CDR3 contains 18 residues. V shed 4 bases, J shed 1 base, and the junction held 12 bases outside the gene matches. CDR3: CASSSLSVGTGGSYEQYF. Written as DNA, the CDR3 is TGTGCCAGCAGTTCCTTATCGGTTGGGACAGGGGGATCCTACGAGCAGTACTTC.

This clone turned up a few times. The rearrangement uses TRBV9 and TRBJ2-1; 7 bases are shared with TRBD2. The V gene's germline CDR1 is SGDLS and CDR2 YYNGEE. This CDR3 comprises 16 residues. J was trimmed by 8 bases and V by 0 bases; bases with no gene match: 11. The CDR3 reads CASSVVGAGSGDEQFF. CDR3 DNA: TGTGCCAGCAGCGTAGTGGGAGCGGGATCAGGCGATGAGCAGTTCTTC.

The chain recombines TRBV19 with TRBJ2-3; 9 nucleotides align to TRBD1. The CDR3 is 14 residues long. Looked up from germline, CDR1 is LNHDA and CDR2 is SQIVND (reference sequence). V lost 9 bases to trimming and J lost 2 bases; unmatched junction nucleotides: 6. The DNA for the CDR3 is TGTGCCAGCGCCGGGACAGGGATCACAGATACGCAGTATTTT. Its translation: CASAGTGITDTQYF.

The rearrangement joins TRBV6-5 to TRBJ2-7, with TRBD1 matching over 7 bases. V shed 6 bases and J 0 bases; nucleotides not matched to a gene: 8. In germline, CDR1 is MNHEY, CDR2 SVGAGI. The CDR3 spans 15 residues. Here the CDR3 DNA reads TGTGCCAGCAGCGGACCGACAGGGAGCTCCTACGAGCAGTACTTC. This encodes CASSGPTGSSYEQYF.

The gene calls are TRBV30 and TRBJ2-2; 7 bases align to TRBD1. This CDR3 comprises 15 residues. CDR1 is GTSNPN and CDR2 is SVGIG in the germline V gene (reference sequence). The trim removed 7 bases at V and 8 bases at J, leaving 16 bases unmatched. CDR3: CASGPRQGVWGELFF. CDR3 nucleotide sequence: TGTGCCTCGGGCCCTCGACAGGGAGTATGGGGGGAGCTGTTTTTT.

The chain is built from TRBV7-9 and TRBJ1-1, with D unresolved. CDR3 size: 13 residues. Deletions cut 5 bases from V and 7 bases from J, with 14 bases between. Germline assignment: CDR1 SEHNR and CDR2 FQNEAQ (reference sequence). The CDR3 spells CASSPPETFEAFF. The DNA of the CDR3 is TGTGCCAGCAGCCCACCGGAGACCTTTGAAGCTTTCTTT.

The V gene is TRBV27, the J gene TRBJ1-2; D perhaps matches TRBD1 (5 bases). This CDR3 region has 17 residues. Trimming took 3 bases from V and 2 from J, leaving 19 bases between them. Germline lookup yields CDR1 MNHEY and CDR2 SMNVEV (reference sequence). This chain's CDR3 is CASSFRGRRAQNYGYTF. CDR3 in DNA: TGTGCCAGCAGTTTTAGGGGCAGGAGGGCCCAAAACTATGGCTACACCTTC.